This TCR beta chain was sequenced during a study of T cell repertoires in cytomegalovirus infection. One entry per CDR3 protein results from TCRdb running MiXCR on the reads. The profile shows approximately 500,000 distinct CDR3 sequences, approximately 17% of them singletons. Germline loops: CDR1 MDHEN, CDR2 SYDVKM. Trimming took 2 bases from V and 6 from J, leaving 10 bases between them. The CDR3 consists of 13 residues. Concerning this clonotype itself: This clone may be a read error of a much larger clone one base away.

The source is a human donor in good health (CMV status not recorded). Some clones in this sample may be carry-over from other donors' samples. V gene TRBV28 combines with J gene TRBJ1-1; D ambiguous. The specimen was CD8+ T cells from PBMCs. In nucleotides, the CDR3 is TGTGCCAGCAGTTTAGCCCAGAATGCTGAAGCTTTCTTT. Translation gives CASSLAQNAEAFF.